The text below deals with one TCR beta chain. Original handling: How many nucleated cells were present was estimated from reference gene primer amplification. Sequenced by immunoSEQ multiplex PCR; TCRdb stores in-frame clones only, minus some. V and J calls plus clone size are reproduced from that table; the DNA served to infer D and trimming. The data hold some 250,000 clones, with around 88% observed a single time. Participants came from about 23 US areas, aged about 18 to 90 years. The sample is drawn from a study of blood T cell repertoires in COVID-19. The germline gives CDR1 SGHTA, CDR2 FQGTGA. Trimming pared 5 bases from V and 1 base from J, leaving 8 bases between. This CDR3 is 13 amino acids long.

V is TRBV7-3 and J is TRBJ1-1; the D gene is possibly TRBD1 (6 bases). This clonotype was sampled from a woman in her thirties or forties with acute COVID-19. Input material: PBMCs or T cells enriched from blood (not recorded which). Written as DNA, the CDR3 is TGTGCCAGCAGCCCGGGACAGAACACTGAAGCTTTCTTT. It specifies CASSPGQNTEAFF. Variable domain in full (rest from reference TRBV7-3 and TRBJ1-1): GAGVSQTPSNKVTEKGKYVELRCDPISGHTALYWYRQSLGQGPEFLIYFQGTGAADDSGLPNDRFFAVRPEGSVSTLKIQRTERGDSAVYLCASSPGQNTEAFFGQGTRLTVV.